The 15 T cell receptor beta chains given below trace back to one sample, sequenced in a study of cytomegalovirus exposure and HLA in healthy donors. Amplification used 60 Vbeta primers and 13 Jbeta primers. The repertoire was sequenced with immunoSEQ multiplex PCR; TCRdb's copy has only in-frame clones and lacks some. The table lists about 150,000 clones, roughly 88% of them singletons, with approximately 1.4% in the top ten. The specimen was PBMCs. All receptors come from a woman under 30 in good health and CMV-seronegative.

The CDR3 sequence: CASSQEGWATRNTEAFF. CDR3 DNA sequence: TGCGCCAGCAGCCAAGAGGGTTGGGCGACAAGGAACACTGAAGCTTTCTTT. The chain couples TRBV4-1 to TRBJ1-1; D gene unclear. There are 17 residues in the CDR3. Germline values: CDR1 MGHRA, CDR2 YSYEKL. The V end lost 0 bases, the J end lost 1 base, and 15 bases lay between the germline ends.

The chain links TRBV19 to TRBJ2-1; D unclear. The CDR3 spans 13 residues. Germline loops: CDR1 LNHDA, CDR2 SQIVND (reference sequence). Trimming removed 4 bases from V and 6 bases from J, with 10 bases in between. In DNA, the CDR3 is TGTGCCAGTAGTAAGGTCCGCGGCAATGAGCAGTTCTTC. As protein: CASSKVRGNEQFF. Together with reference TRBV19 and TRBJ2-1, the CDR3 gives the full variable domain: DGGITQSPKYLFRKEGQNVTLSCEQNLNHDAMYWYRQDPGQGLRLIYYSQIVNDFQKGDIAEGYSVSREKKESFPLTVTSAQKNPTAFYLCASSKVRGNEQFFGPGTRLTVL.

CDR3 protein: CASSSLTSGANVLTF. The CDR3 region has the DNA TGTGCCAGCAGCTCCCTGACTTCTGGGGCCAACGTCCTGACTTTC. The chain combines TRBV7-3 with TRBJ2-6, with no clear D. CDR3 length: 15 amino acids. V lost 4 bases, J lost 1 base, and 8 bases lay in between. Germline V lookup: CDR1 SGHTA, CDR2 FQGTGA.

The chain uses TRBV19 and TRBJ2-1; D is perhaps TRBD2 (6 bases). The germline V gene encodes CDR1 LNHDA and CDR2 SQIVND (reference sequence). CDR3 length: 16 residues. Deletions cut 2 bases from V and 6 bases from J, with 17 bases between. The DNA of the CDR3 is TGTGCCAGTAGTATATCTCGGGGCGGGAATCTCAATGAGCAGTTCTTC. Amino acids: CASSISRGGNLNEQFF.

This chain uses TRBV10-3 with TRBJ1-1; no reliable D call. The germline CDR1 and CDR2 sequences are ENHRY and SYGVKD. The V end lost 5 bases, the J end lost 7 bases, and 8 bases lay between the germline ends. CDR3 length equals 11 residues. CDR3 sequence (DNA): TGTGCCATCAGTTCTACAGATGAAGCTTTCTTT. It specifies CAISSTDEAFF.

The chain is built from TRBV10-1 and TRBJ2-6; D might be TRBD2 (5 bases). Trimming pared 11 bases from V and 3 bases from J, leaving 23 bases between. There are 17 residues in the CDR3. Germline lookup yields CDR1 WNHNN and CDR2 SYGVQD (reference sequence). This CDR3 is CAGFRDEFPDGANVLTF. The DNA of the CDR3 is TGCGCCGGTTTCCGGGATGAGTTTCCTGATGGGGCCAACGTCCTGACTTTC.

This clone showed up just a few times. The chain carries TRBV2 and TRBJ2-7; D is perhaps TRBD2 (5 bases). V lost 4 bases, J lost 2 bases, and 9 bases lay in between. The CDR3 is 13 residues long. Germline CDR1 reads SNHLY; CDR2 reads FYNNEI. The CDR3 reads CASSAEATYEQYF. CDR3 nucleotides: TGTGCCAGCAGTGCGGAGGCCACCTACGAGCAGTACTTC. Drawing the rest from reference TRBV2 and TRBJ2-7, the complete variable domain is EPEVTQTPSHQVTQMGQEVILRCVPISNHLYFYWYRQILGQKVEFLVSFYNNEISEKSEIFDDQFSVERPDGSNFTLKIRSTKLEDSAMYFCASSAEATYEQYFGPGTRLTVT.

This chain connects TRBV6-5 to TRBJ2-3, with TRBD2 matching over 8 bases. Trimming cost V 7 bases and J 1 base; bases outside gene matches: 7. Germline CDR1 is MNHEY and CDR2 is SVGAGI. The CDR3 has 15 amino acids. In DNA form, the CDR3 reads TGTGCCAGCAATTGGGGGCGGGGGGGCACAGATACGCAGTATTTT. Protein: CASNWGRGGTDTQYF.

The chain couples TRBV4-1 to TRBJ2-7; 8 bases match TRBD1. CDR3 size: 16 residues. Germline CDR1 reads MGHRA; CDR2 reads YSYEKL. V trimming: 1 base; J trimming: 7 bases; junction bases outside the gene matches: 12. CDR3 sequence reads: CASSQGQGQAVREQYF. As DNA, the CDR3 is TGCGCCAGCAGCCAAGGGCAGGGACAGGCGGTTCGGGAGCAGTACTTC.

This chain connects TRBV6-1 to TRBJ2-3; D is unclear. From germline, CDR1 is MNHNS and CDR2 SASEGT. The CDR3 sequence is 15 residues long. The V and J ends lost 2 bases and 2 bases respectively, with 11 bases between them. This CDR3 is CASSELAVNTDTQYF. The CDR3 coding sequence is TGTGCCAGCAGTGAATTGGCAGTAAACACAGATACGCAGTATTTT.

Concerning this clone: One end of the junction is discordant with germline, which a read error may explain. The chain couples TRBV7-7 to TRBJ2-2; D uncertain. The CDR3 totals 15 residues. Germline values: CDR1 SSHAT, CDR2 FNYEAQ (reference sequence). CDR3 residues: CASSLGTANTGELFF. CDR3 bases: TGTGCTAGCAGCTTAGGCACTGCGAACACCGGGGAGCTGTTTTTT. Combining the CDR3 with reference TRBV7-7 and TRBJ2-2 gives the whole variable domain GAGVSQSPRYKVTKRGQDVTLRCDPISSHATLYWYQQALGQGPEFLTYFNYEAQPDKSGLPSDRFSAERPEGSISTLTIQRTEQRDSAMYRCASSLGTANTGELFFGEGSRLTVL.

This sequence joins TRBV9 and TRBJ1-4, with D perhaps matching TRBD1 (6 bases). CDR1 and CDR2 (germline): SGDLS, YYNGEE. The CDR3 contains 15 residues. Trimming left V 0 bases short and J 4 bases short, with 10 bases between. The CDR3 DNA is TGTGCCAGCAGCGTAGGAGGACAGCTTAATGAAAAACTGTTTTTT. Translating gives CASSVGGQLNEKLFF. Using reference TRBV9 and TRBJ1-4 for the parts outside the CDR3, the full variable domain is DSGVTQTPKHLITATGQRVTLRCSPRSGDLSVYWYQQSLDQGLQFLIQYYNGEERAKGNILERFSAQQFPDLHSELNLSSLELGDSALYFCASSVGGQLNEKLFFGSGTQLSVL.

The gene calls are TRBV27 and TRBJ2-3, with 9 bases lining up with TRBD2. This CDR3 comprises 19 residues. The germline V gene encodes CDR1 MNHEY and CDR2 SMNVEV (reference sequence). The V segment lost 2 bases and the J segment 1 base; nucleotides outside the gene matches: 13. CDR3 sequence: CASSLRVRGGNPGTDTQYF. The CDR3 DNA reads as TGTGCCAGCAGTTTAAGGGTGCGGGGGGGAAATCCTGGCACAGATACGCAGTATTTT.

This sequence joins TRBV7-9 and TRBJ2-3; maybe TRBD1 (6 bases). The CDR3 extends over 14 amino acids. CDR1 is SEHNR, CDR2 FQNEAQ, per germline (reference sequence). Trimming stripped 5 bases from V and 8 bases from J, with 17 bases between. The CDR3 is CASSRTDVRGTQYF. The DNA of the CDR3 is TGTGCCAGCAGCCGGACAGATGTTAGGGGTACGCAGTATTTT.

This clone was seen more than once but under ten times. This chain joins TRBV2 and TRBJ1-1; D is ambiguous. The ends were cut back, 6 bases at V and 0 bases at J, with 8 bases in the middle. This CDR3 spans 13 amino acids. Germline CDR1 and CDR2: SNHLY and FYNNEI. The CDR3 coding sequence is TGTGCCAGCAGCCCAAGCCTGAACACTGAAGCTTTCTTT. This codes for CASSPSLNTEAFF.